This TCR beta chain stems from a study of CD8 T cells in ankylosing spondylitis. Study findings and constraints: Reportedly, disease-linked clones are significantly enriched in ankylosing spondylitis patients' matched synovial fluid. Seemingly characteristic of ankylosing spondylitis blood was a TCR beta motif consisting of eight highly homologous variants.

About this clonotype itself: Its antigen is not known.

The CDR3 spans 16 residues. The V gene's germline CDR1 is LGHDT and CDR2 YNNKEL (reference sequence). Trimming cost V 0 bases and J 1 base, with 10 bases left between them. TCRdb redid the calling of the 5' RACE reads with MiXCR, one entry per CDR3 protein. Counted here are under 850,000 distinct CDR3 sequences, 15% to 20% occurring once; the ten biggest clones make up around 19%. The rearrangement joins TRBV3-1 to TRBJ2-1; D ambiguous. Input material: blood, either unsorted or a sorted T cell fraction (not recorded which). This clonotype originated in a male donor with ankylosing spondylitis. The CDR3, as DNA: TGTGCCAGCAGCCAAGAGGGTAGCTTGTCCTACAATGAGCAGTTCTTC. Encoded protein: CASSQEGSLSYNEQFF.